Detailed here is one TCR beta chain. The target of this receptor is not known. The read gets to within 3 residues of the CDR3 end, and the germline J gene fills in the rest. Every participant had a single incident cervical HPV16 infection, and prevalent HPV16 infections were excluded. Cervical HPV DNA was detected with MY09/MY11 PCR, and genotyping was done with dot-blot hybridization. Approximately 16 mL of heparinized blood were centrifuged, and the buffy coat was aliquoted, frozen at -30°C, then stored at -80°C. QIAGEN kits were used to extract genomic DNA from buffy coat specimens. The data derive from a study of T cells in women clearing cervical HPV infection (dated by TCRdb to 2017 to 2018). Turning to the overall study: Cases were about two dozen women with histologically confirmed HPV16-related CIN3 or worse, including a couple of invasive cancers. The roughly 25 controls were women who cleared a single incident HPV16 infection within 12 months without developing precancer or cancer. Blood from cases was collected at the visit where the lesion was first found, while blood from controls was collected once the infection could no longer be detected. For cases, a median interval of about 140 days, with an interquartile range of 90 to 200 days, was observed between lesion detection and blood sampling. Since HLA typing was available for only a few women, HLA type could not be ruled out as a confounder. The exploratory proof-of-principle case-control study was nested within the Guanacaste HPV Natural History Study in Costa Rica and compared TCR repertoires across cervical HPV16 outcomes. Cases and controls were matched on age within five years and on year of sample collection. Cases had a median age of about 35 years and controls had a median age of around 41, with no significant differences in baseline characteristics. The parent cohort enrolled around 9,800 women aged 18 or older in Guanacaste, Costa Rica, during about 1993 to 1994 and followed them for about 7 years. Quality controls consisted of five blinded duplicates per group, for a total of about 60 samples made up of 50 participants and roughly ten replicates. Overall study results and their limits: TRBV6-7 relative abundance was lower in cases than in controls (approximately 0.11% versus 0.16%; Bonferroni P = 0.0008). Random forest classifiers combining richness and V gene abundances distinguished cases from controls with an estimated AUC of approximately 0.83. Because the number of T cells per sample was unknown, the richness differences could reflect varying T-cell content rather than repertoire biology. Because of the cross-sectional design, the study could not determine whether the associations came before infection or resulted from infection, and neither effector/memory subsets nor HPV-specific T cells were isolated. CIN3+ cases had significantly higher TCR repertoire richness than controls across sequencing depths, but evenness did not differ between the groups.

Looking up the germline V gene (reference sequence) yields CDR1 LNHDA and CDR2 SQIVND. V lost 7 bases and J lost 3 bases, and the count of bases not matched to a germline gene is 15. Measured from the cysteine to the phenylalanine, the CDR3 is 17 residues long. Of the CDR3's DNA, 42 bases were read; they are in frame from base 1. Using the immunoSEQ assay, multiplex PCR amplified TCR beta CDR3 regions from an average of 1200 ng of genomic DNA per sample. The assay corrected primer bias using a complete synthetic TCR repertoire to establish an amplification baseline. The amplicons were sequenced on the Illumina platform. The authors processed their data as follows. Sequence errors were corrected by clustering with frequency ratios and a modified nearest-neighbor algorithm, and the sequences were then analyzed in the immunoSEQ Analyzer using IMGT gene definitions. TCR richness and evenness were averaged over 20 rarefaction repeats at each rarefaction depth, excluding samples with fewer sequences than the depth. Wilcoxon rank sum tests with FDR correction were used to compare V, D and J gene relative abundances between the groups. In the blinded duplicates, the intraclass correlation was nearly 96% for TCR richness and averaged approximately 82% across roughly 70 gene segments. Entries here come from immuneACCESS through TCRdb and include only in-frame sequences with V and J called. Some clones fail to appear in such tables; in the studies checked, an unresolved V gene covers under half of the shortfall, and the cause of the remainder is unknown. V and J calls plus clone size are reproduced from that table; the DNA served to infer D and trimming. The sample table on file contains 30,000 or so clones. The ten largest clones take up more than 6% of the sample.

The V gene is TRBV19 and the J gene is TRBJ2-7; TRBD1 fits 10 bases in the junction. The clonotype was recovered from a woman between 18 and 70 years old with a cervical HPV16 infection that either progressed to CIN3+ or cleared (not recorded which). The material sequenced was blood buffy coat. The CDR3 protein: CASNPGQGRASFYEQYF. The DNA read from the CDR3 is TGTGCCAGTAATCCGGGACAGGGGAGAGCATCCTTCTACGAG.